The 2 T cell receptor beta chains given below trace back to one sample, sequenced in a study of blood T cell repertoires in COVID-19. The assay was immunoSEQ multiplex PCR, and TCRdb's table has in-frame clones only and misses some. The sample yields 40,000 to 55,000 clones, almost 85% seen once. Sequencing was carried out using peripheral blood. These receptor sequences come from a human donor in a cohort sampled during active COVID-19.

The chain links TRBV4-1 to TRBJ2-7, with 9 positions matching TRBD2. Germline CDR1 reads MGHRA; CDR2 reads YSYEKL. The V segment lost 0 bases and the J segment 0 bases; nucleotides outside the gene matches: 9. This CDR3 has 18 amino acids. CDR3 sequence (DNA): TGCGCCAGCAGCCAAGATCCTGGGATTAGCGGGAGCTCCTACGAGCAGTACTTC. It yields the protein CASSQDPGISGSSYEQYF.

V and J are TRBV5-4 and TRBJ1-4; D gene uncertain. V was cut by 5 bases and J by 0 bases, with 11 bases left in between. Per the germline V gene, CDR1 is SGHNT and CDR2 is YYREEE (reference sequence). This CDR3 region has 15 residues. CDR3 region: CASSPPGTTNEKLFF. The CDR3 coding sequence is TGTGCCAGCAGTCCCCCGGGAACAACTAATGAAAAACTGTTTTTT.